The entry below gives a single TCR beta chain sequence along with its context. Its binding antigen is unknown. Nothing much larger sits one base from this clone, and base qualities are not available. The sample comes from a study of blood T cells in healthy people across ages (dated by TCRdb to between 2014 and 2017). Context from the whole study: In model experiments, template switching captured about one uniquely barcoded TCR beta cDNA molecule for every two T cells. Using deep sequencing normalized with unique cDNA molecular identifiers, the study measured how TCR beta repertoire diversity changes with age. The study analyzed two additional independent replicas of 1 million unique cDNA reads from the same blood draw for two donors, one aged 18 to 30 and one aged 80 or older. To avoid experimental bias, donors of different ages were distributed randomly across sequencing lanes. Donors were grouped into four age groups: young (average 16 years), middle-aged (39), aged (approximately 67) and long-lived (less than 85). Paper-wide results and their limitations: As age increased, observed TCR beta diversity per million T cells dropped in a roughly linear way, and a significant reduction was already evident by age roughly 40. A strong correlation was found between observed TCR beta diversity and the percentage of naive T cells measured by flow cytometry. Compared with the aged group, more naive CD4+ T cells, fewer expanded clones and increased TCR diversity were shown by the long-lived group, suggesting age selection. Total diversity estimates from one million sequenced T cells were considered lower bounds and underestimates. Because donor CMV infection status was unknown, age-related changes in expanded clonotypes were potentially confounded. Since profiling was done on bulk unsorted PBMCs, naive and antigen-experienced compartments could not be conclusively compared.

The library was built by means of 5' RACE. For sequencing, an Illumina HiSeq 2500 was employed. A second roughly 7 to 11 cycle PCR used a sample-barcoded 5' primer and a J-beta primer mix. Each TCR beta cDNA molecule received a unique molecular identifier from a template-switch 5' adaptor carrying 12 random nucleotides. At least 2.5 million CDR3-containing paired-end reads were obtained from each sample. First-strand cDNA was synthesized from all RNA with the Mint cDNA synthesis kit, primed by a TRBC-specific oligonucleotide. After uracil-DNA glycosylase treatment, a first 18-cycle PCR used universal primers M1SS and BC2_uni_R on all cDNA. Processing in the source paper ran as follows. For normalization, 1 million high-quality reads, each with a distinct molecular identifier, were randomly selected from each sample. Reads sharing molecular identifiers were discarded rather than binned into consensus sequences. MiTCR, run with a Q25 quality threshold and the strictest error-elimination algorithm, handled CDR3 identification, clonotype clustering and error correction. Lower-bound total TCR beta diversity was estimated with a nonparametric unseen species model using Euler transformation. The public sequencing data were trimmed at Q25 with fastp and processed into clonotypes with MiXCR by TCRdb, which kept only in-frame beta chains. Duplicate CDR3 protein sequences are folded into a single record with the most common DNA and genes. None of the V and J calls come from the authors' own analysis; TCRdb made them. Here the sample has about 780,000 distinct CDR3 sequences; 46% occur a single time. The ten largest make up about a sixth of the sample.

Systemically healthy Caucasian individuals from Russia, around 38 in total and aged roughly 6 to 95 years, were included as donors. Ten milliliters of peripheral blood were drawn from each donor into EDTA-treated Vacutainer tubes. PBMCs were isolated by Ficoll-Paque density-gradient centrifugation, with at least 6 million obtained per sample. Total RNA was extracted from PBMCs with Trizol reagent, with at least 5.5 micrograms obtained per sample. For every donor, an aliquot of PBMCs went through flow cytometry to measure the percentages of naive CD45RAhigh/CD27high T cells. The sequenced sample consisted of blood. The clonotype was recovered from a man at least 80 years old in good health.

The CDR3 reads as follows: CASSLDTGPGANVLTF. In nucleotides, the sequence is TGTGCCAGCAGCTTAGATACAGGGCCTGGGGCCAACGTCCTGACTTTC. The V gene is TRBV7-2 and the J gene is TRBJ2-6; a tentative D match to TRBD1 spans 6 bases. From the cysteine through the phenylalanine, the CDR3 covers 16 amino acids. Here the CDR3 DNA is all that survives: 48 bases in frame from base 1. V loses 1 base of germline sequence and J loses 2 bases, and the interval between the two ends is 9 bases. The germline V gene provides CDR1 SGHTA and CDR2 FQGNSA.